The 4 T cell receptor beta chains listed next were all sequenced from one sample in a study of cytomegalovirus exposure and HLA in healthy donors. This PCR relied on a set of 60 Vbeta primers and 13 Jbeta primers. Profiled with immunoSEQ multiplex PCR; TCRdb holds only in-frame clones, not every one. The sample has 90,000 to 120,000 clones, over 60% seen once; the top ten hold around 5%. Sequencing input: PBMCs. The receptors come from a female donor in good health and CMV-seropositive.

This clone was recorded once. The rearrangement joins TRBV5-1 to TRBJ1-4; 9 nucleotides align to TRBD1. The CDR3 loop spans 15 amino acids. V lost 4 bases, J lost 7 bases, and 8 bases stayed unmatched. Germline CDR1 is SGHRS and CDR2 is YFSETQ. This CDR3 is CASSETGGETEKLFF. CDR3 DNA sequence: TGCGCCAGCAGCGAAACAGGGGGCGAAACTGAAAAACTGTTTTTT.

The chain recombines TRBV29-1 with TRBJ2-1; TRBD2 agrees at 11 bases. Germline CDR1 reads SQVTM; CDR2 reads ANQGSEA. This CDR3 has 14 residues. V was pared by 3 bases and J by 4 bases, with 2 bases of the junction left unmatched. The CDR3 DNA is TGCAGCGTTGAGCGGACTAGCGGGTACAATGAGCAGTTCTTC. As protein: CSVERTSGYNEQFF.

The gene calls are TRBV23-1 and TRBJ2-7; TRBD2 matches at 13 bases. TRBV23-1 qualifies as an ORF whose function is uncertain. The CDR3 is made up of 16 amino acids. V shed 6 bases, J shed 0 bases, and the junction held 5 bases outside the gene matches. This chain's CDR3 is CASSPRTSGSSYEQYF. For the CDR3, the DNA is TGCGCCAGCAGCCCGAGGACTAGCGGGAGCTCCTACGAGCAGTACTTC.

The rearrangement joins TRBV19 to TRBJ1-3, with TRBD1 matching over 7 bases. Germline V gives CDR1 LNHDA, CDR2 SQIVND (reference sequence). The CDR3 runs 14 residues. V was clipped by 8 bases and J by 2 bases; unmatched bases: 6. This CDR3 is CASLDRAAGNTIYF. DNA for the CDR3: TGTGCCAGTCTTGACAGGGCGGCTGGAAACACCATATATTTT.